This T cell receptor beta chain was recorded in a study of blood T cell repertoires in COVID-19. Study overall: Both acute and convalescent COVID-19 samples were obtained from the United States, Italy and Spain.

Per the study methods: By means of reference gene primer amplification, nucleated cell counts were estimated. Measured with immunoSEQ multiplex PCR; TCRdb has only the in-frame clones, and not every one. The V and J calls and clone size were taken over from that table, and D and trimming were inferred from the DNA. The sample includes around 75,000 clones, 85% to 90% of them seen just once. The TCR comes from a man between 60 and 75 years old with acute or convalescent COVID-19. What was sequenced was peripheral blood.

For the CDR3, the DNA is TGTGCCAGCAGCTTAGAGACAGAAAACTCGGGTTCACCCCTCCACTTT. Translating gives CASSLETENSGSPLHF. The gene calls are TRBV7-8 and TRBJ1-6; possibly TRBD1 for D (5 bases). V lost 1 base to trimming and J lost 9 bases, with 16 bases between them. The length of the CDR3 is 16 residues. CDR1 is SGHVS and CDR2 is FQNEAQ in the germline V gene.